The T cell receptor (beta chain) under discussion was sequenced for a study of T cell responses to AZD1222 COVID-19 vaccine. Measured with immunoSEQ multiplex PCR; TCRdb has only the in-frame clones, and not every one. The sample consists of 100,000 to 150,000 clones, 88% of them appearing once. This clone was seen a single time. Distinct nucleotide sequences in the sample also encode this CDR3. CDR3 length: 14 amino acids. Germline V gives CDR1 SGHRS, CDR2 YFSETQ. Trimming took off 0 bases at V and 2 bases at J, with 8 bases between the two ends. The gene calls are TRBV5-1 and TRBJ2-5; D remains unclear. The source is an adult in good health. The sample here was peripheral blood, taken on day 0 of AZD1222 vaccination. CDR3 amino acids: CASSLDSSQETQYF. The DNA of the CDR3 is TGCGCCAGCAGCTTGGATTCCAGTCAAGAGACCCAGTACTTC.